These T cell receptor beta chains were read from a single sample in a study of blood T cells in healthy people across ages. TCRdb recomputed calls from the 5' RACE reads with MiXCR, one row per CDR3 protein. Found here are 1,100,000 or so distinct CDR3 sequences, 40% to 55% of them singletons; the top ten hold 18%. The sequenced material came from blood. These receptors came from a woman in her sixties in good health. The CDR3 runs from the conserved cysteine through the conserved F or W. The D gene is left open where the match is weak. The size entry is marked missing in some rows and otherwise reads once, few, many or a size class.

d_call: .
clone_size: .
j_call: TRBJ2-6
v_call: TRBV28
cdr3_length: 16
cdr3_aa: CASSLWRKAGANVLTF
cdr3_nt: TGTGCCAGCAGTTTATGGCGAAAGGCTGGGGCCAACGTCCTGACTTTC

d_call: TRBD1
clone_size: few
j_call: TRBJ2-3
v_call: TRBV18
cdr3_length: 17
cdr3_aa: CASSSLGTGDRTDTQYF
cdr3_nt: TGTGCCAGCTCATCACTCGGGACAGGGGACCGCACAGATACGCAGTATTTT

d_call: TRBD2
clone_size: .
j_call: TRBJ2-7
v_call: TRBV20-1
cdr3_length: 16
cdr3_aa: CSARPGTSGRAYEQYF
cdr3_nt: TGCAGTGCTAGGCCCGGGACTAGCGGGAGGGCCTACGAGCAGTACTTC

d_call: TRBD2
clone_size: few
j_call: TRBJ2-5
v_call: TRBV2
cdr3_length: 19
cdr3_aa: CASSESRRLAGADQETQYF
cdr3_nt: TGTGCCAGCAGTGAGAGTCGGCGGCTAGCGGGAGCAGACCAAGAGACCCAGTACTTT

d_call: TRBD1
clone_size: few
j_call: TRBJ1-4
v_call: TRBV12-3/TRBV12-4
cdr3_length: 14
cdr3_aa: CASSLGQLNEKLFF
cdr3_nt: TGTGCCAGCAGTTTGGGACAGCTTAATGAAAAACTGTTTTTT

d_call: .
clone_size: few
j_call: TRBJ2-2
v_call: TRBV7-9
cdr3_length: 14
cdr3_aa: CASSPGTLTGELFF
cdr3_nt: TGTGCCAGCAGCCCCGGGACCTTAACCGGGGAGCTGTTTTTT

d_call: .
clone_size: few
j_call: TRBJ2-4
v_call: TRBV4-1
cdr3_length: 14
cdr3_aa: CASSQEPQGNIQYF
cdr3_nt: TGCGCCAGCAGCCAAGAACCCCAGGGTAACATTCAGTACTTC

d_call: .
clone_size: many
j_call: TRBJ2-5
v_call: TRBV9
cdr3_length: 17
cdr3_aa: CASSVAAGITGQETQYF
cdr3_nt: TGTGCCAGCAGCGTAGCCGCCGGGATCACGGGTCAAGAGACCCAGTACTTC

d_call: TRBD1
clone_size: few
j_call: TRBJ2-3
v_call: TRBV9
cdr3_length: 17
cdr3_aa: CASSVDDRAKLTDTQYF
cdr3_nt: TGTGCCAGCAGCGTAGATGACAGGGCTAAGCTCACAGATACGCAGTATTTT

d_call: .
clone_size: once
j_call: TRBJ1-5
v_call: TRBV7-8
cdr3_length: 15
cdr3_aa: CASSLAIGFGQPQHF
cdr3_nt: TGTGCCAGCAGCTTAGCAATAGGGTTCGGTCAGCCCCAGCATTTT

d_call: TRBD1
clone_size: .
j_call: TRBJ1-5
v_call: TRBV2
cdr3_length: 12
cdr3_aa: CASGTGDQPQHF
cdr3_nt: TGTGCCAGCGGGACAGGGGACCAGCCCCAGCATTTT

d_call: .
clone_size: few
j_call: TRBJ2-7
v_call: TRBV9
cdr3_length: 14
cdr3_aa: CASSPTGIYYEQYF
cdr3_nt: TGTGCCAGCAGTCCAACCGGGATTTACTACGAGCAGTACTTC

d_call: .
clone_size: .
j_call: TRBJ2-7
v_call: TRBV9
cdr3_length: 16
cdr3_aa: CASSVGGGGQVHEQYF
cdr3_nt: TGTGCCAGCAGCGTAGGAGGAGGGGGGCAGGTCCACGAGCAGTACTTC

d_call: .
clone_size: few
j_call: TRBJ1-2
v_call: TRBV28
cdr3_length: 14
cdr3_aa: CASSLVQAYRGYTF
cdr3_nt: TGTGCCAGCAGTCTTGTACAGGCCTATAGGGGCTACACCTTC

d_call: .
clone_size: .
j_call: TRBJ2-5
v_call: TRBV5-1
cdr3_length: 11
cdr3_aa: CASKRGDTQYF
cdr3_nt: TGCGCCAGCAAGAGGGGGGACACCCAGTACTTC

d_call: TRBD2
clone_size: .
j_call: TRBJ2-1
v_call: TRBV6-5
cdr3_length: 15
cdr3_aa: CASSSPTSGIYEQFF
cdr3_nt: TGTGCCAGCAGTTCCCCGACTAGCGGGATATATGAGCAGTTCTTC

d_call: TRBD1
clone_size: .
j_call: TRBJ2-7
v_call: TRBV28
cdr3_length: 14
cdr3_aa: CASRPRGWPYEQYF
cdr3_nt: TGTGCCAGCAGACCCAGGGGGTGGCCCTACGAGCAGTACTTC

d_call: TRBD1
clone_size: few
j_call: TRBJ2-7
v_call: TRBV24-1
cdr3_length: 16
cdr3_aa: CATSDPRMDRGNEQYF
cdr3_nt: TGTGCCACCAGTGACCCGAGGATGGACAGGGGCAATGAGCAGTACTTC

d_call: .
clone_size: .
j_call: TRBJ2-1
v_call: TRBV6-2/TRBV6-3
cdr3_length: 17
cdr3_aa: CASSLARTRALHNEQFF
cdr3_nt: TGTGCCAGCAGTTTAGCCCGGACGCGGGCCCTCCACAATGAGCAGTTCTTC

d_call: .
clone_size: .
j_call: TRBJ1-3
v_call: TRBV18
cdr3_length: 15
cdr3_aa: CASSPPTGSGNTIYF
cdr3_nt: TGTGCCAGCTCACCACCGACAGGCTCTGGAAACACCATATATTTT

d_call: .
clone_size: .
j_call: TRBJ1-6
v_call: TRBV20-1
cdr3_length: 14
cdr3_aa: CSASSRARNSPLHF
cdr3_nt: TGCAGTGCTAGTTCCAGGGCCAGGAATTCACCCCTCCACTTT

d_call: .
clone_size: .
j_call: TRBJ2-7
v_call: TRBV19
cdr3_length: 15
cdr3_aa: CASSTTPGGSYEQYF
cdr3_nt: TGTGCCAGTAGTACGACCCCCGGGGGTTCCTACGAGCAGTACTTC

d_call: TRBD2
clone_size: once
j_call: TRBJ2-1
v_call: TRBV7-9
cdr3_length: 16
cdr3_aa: CASRLMGEGRMNEQFF
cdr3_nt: TGTGCCAGCAGGCTGATGGGGGAGGGTAGAATGAATGAGCAGTTCTTC

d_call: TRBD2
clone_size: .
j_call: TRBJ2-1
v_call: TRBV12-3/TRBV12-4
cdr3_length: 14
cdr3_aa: CASKPTSGMHEQFF
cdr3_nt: TGTGCCAGCAAACCGACTAGCGGGATGCATGAGCAGTTCTTC

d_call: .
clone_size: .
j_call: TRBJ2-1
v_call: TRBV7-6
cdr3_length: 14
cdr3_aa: CASSRRDSNNEQFF
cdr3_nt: TGTGCCAGCAGCCGACGGGACTCTAACAATGAGCAGTTCTTC

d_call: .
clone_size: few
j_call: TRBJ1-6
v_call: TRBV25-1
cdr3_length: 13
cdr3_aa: CASSELANSPLHF
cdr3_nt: TGTGCCAGCAGTGAATTGGCAAATTCACCCCTCCACTTT

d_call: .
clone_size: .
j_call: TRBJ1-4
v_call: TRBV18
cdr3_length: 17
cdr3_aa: CASSPQRQLGENEKLFF
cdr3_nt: TGTGCCAGCTCACCACAGCGACAGCTGGGAGAGAATGAAAAACTGTTTTTT

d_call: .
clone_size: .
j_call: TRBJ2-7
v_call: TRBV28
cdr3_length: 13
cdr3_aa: CASSVDSVGEQYF
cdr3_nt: TGTGCCAGCAGTGTGGATAGTGTAGGCGAGCAGTACTTC

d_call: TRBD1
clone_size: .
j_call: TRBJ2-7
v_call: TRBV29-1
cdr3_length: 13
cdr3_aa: CSVVRDRGDEQYF
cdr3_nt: TGCAGCGTTGTCAGGGACAGGGGCGACGAGCAGTACTTC

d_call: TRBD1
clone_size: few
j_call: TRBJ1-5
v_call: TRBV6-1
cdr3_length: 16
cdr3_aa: CASSRPGQGAQQPQHF
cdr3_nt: TGTGCCAGCAGCCGTCCGGGACAGGGGGCACAGCAGCCCCAGCATTTT

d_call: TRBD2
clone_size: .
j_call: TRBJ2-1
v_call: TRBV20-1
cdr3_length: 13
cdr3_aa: CSAAREGYDEQFF
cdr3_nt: TGCAGTGCTGCGCGGGAGGGCTACGATGAGCAGTTCTTC

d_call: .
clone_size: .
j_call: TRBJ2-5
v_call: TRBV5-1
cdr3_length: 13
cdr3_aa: CASSSGRVETQYF
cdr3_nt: TGCGCCAGCAGCTCGGGGCGGGTGGAGACCCAGTACTTC

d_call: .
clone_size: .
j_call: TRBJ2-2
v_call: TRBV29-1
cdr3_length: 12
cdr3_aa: CSVGPAGGELFF
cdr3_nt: TGCAGCGTTGGGCCAGCTGGTGGGGAGCTGTTTTTT

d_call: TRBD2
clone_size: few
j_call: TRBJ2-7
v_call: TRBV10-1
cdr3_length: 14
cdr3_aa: CASSEETSGNEQYF
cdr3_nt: TGCGCCAGCAGTGAGGAGACTAGCGGGAACGAGCAGTACTTC

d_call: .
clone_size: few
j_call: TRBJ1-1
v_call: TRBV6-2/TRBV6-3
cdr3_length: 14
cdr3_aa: CASSSPGLNTEAFF
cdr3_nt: TGTGCCAGCAGTTCCCCGGGACTTAACACTGAAGCTTTCTTT

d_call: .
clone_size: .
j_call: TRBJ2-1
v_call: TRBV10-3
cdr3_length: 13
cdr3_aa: CAISETLYNEQFF
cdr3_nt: TGTGCCATCAGTGAAACCTTATACAATGAGCAGTTCTTC